This T cell receptor (beta chain) was sequenced for a study of blood T cell repertoires in COVID-19. Study-level background: Specimens from acute and convalescent COVID-19 originated in the United States, Italy and Spain. PBMCs, B-cell-depleted T cells, or T cells were the source of the cDNA or gDNA that made up the material.

V shed 6 bases and J 7 bases; nucleotides not matched to a gene: 12. This CDR3 contains 18 residues. Germline values: CDR1 LGHNA, CDR2 YNFKEQ. Per the original methods: For nucleated cells, counts were estimated from reference gene primer amplification. The assay was immunoSEQ multiplex PCR, and TCRdb's table has in-frame clones only and misses some. V and J calls and clone size are copied from that table; D and trimming were computed from the DNA. The table lists approximately 110,000 clones, approximately 80% of them singletons. The sample taken for sequencing was peripheral blood. This receptor was obtained from a woman between 70 and 85 years old with acute or convalescent COVID-19. The J gene is TRBJ2-4, the V gene TRBV4-2; the match to TRBD2 covers 16 bases. The CDR3 is CASRPAVGTSGRENIQYF. CDR3 DNA: TGTGCCAGCAGGCCGGCGGTCGGGACTAGCGGGAGGGAGAACATTCAGTACTTC.